This TCR beta chain originates from a study of cytomegalovirus exposure and HLA in healthy donors. Of note for this clone: What it binds is unknown.

Study-wide points: Reports indicate that TCR beta sequences accurately predicted the HLA-A and HLA-B alleles of most subjects. In a later analysis, TCR association rates varied by HLA locus: DRB1 most, HLA-C fewest. There were several of the most significant clusters that appeared linked to common viral pathogens in a later analysis. In a later analysis, at a false discovery rate of 0.05, over 15,000 TCR beta sequences were associated with HLA alleles.

Researchers ran the PCR with 60 Vbeta and 13 Jbeta primers. The repertoire was sequenced with immunoSEQ multiplex PCR; TCRdb's copy has only in-frame clones and lacks some. Of over 200,000 clones detected, approximately 82% appear once; the ten largest clones hold around 0.57%. The CDR3 sequence is 15 residues long. The germline V and J ends were trimmed by 2 bases and 2 bases, with 12 bases remaining between them. Germline CDR1 reads GTSNPN; CDR2 reads SVGIG (reference sequence). The sample consisted of PBMCs. This clonotype was sampled from a woman aged 40 to 50 in good health and CMV-seronegative. The chain carries TRBV30 and TRBJ2-2; D unclear. This CDR3 reads CAWSFTNPNTGELFF. CDR3 DNA sequence: TGTGCCTGGAGTTTTACTAACCCCAACACCGGGGAGCTGTTTTTT.